These 2 T cell receptor beta chains share one sample of origin, sequenced in a study of blood T cell repertoires in COVID-19. Some clones are missing from TCRdb's copy, which holds only in-frame ones; the method was immunoSEQ multiplex PCR. The data hold hundreds of thousands of clones, with 70% to 85% observed a single time. The sequencing input was PBMCs or T cells enriched from blood (not recorded which). Receptors originate from a woman in her sixties or seventies who had recovered from COVID-19.

On this clone itself: This same CDR3 is encoded by further DNA sequences in the sample. This chain uses TRBV5-1 with TRBJ2-7, with TRBD1 as a possible D gene (5 bases). CDR1 and CDR2 from the germline V gene are SGHRS and YFSETQ. V dropped 4 bases and J dropped 2 bases, with 13 bases sitting between them. The CDR3 extends over 14 amino acids. CDR3 DNA sequence: TGCGCCAGCAGCATCGTAGCAGGGACCTACGAGCAGTACTTC. Protein: CASSIVAGTYEQYF.

A word on this clone: This CDR3 is also generated by other DNA sequences in the sample. V usage is TRBV12-5 and J usage is TRBJ2-7, with 10 positions matching TRBD2. Germline-derived CDR1 and CDR2 are LGHNT and FRNRAP. The CDR3 loop spans 14 amino acids. Trimming cost V 2 bases and J 4 bases; bases outside gene matches: 2. CDR3 sequence (DNA): TGTGCTAGTGGTTTGAGCGGGAGGGGGTACGAGCAGTACTTC. Amino acid sequence: CASGLSGRGYEQYF.